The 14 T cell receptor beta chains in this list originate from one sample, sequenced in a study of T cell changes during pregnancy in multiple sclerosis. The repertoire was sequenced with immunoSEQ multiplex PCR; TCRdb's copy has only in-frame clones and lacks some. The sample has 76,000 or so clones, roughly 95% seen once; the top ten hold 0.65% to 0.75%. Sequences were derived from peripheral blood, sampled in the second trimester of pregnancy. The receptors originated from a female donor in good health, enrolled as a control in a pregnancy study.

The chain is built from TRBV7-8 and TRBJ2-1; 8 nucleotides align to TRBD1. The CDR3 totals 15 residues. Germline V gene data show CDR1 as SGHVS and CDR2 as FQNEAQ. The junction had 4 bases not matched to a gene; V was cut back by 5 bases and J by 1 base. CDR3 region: CASSRRDRSYNEQFF. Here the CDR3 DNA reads TGTGCCAGCAGCCGTCGGGACAGGTCCTACAATGAGCAGTTCTTC. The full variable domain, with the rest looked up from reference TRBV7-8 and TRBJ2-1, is GAGVSQSPRYKVAKRGQDVALRCDPISGHVSLFWYQQALGQGPEFLTYFQNEAQLDKSGLPSDRFFAERPEGSVSTLKIQRTQQEDSAVYLCASSRRDRSYNEQFFGPGTRLTVL.

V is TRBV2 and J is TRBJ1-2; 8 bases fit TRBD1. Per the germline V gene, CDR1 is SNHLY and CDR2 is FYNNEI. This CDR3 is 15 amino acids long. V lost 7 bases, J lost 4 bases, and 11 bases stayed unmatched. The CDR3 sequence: CASIGTGELPYGYTF. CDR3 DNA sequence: TGTGCCAGCATAGGGACAGGCGAACTCCCCTATGGCTACACCTTC.

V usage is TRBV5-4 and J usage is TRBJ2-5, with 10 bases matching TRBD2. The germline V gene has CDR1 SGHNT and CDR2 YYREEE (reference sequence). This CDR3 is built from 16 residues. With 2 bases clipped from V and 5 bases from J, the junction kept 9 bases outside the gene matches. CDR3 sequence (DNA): TGTGCCAGCAGCTTCGGGGTAGCGGGGGGCTCCGAGACCCAGTACTTC. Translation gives CASSFGVAGGSETQYF. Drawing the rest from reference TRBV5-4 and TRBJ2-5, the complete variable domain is ETGVTQSPTHLIKTRGQQVTLRCSSQSGHNTVSWYQQALGQGPQFIFQYYREEENGRGNFPPRFSGLQFPNYSSELNVNALELDDSALYLCASSFGVAGGSETQYFGPGTRLLVL.

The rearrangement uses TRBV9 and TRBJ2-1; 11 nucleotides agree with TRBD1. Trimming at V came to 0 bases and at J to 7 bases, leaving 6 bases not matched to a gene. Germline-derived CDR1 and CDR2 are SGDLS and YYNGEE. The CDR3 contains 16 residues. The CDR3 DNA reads TGTGCCAGCAGCGTAGATGGGACAGGGGGAGGGAATGAGCAGTTCTTC. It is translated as CASSVDGTGGGNEQFF.

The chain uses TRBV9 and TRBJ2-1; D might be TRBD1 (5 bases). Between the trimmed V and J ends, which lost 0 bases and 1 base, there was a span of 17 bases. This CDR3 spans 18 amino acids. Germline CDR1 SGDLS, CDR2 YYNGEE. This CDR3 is CASSVDVHTGYSYNEQFF. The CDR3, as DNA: TGTGCCAGCAGCGTAGATGTCCACACAGGTTATTCCTACAATGAGCAGTTCTTC. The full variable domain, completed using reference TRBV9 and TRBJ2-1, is DSGVTQTPKHLITATGQRVTLRCSPRSGDLSVYWYQQSLDQGLQFLIQYYNGEERAKGNILERFSAQQFPDLHSELNLSSLELGDSALYFCASSVDVHTGYSYNEQFFGPGTRLTVL.

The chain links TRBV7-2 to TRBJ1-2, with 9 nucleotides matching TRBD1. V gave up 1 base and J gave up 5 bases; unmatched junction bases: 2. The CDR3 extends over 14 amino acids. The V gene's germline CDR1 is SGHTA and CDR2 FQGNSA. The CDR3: CASSLDRGQYGYTF. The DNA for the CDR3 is TGTGCCAGCAGCTTAGACAGGGGGCAATATGGCTACACCTTC.

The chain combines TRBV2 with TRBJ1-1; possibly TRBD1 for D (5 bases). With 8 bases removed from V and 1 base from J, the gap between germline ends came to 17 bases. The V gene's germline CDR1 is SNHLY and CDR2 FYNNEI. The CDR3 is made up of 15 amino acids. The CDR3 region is CASFLDMVTNTEAFF. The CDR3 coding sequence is TGTGCCAGCTTCTTGGACATGGTCACGAACACTGAAGCTTTCTTT.

The CDR3 DNA reads as TGTGCCAGCAGCCACAGCTCCCCCGAGCAGTACTTC. Its protein is CASSHSSPEQYF. The gene calls are TRBV5-6 and TRBJ2-7; D ambiguous. The CDR3 contains 12 residues. The germline V and J ends were trimmed by 4 bases and 6 bases, with 11 bases remaining between them. CDR1 is SGHDT, CDR2 YYEEEE, per germline.

CDR3 in DNA: TGTGCCAGCAGCCGGGGGGGACAACAATACGAGCAGTACTTC. Translation: CASSRGGQQYEQYF. The V gene is TRBV27, the J gene TRBJ2-7; 8 nucleotides agree with TRBD2. The CDR3 is made up of 14 amino acids. The germline CDR1 and CDR2 sequences are MNHEY and SMNVEV (reference sequence). Trimming took 6 bases from V and 4 from J; bases not matched to a gene: 8.

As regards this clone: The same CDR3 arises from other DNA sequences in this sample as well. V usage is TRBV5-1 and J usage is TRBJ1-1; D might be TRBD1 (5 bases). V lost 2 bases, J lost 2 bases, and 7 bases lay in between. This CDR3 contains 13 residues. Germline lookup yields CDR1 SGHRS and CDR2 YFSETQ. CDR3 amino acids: CASSFGGNTEAFF. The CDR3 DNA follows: TGCGCCAGCAGCTTCGGGGGAAACACTGAAGCTTTCTTT.

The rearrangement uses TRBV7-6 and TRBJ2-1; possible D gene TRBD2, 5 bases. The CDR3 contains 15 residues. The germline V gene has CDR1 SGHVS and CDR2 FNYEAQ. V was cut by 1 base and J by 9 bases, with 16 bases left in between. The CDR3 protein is CASSLDSRGGGEQFF. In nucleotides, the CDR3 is TGTGCCAGCAGCTTAGACTCGCGCGGAGGTGGTGAGCAGTTCTTC.

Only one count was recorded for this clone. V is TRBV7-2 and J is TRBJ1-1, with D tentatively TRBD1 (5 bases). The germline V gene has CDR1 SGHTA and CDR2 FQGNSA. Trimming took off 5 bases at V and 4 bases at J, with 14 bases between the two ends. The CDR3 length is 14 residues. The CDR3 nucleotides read TGTGCCAGCAGCCCCCCCAGGGATTTCACTGAAGCTTTCTTT. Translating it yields CASSPPRDFTEAFF. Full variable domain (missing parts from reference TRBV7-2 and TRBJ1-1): GAGVSQSPSNKVTEKGKDVELRCDPISGHTALYWYRQSLGQGLEFLIYFQGNSAPDKSGLPSDRFSAERTGGSVSTLTIQRTQQEDSAVYLCASSPPRDFTEAFFGQGTRLTVV.

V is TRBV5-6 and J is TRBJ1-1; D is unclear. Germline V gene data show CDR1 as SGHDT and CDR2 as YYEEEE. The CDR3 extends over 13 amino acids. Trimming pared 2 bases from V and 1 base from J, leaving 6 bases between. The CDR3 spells CASSLTRNTEAFF. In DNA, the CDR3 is TGTGCCAGCAGCTTAACACGGAACACTGAAGCTTTCTTT.

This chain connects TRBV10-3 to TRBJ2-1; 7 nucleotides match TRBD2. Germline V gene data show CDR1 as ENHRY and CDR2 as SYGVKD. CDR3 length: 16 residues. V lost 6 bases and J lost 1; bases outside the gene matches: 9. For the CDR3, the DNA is TGTGCCATCAGCTCCTTAGCGGGCAAGTCCTACAATGAGCAGTTCTTC. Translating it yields CAISSLAGKSYNEQFF.